This TCR beta chain was identified in a study of CD8 T cells in ankylosing spondylitis. Study-wide points: Several highly homologous variants made up a TCR beta motif, and this motif appeared characteristic of ankylosing spondylitis blood.

One entry per CDR3 protein results from TCRdb running MiXCR on the 5' RACE reads. The sample includes under 950,000 distinct CDR3 sequences, roughly 20% of them seen just once. Points on this clonotype: Its antigen is still unknown.

Trimming removed 8 bases from V and 8 bases from J; junction bases left unmatched: 6. The CDR3 is 13 residues long. Per the germline V gene, CDR1 is SNHLY and CDR2 is FYNNEI. V is TRBV2 and J is TRBJ1-6; 7 positions match TRBD1. The sample taken for sequencing was blood, either unsorted or a sorted T cell fraction (not recorded which). The clonotype originates from a male donor with ankylosing spondylitis. Here the CDR3 reads CASLTGEDSPLHF. CDR3 nucleotide sequence: TGTGCCAGCCTCACAGGGGAGGATTCACCCCTCCACTTT.